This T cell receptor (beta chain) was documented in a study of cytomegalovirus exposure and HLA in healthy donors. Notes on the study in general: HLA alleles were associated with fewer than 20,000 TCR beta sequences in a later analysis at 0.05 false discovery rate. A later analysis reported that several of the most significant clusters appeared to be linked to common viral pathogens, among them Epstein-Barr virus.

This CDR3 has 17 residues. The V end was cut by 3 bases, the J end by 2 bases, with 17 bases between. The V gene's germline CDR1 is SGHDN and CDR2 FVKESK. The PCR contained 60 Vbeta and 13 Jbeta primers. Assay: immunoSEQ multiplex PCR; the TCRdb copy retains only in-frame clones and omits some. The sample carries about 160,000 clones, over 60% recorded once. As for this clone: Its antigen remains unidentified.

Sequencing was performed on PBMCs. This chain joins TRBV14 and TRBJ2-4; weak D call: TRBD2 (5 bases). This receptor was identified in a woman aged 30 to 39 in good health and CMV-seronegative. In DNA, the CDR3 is TGTGCCAGCAGCCAGTCCTCCTTAGGGAGCCCCAAAAACATTCAGTACTTC. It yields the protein CASSQSSLGSPKNIQYF.